This T cell receptor beta chain was captured in a study of blood T cells in healthy people across ages. Many counts were recorded for this clonotype. The CDR3 spans 15 residues. V lost 6 bases and J 0 bases, leaving 12 bases between the germline ends. For the second PCR, which ran for 7 to 11 cycles, a sample-barcoded 5' primer and a J-beta primer mix were used. The template-switch adaptor was a 5' adaptor with 12 random nucleotides. It tagged each cDNA molecule. The yield of each sample was at least 2.5 million CDR3-containing paired-end reads. One entry per CDR3 protein results from TCRdb running MiXCR on the 5' RACE reads. Altogether around 870,000 distinct CDR3 sequences are present, 25% to 30% being singletons, with the ten largest covering 15% to 20%. All donors came from Russia, were Caucasian and healthy, and spanned ages roughly 6 to 95.

The sequenced sample was blood. This TCR was sampled from a woman aged 80 or over in good health. The V and J genes are TRBV12-3 or TRBV12-4 and TRBJ2-1; D is undetermined. The CDR3, as DNA: TGTGCCAGCAGCCGTCTTATCGCCTCCTACAATGAGCAGTTCTTC. Amino acid sequence: CASSRLIASYNEQFF.